Listed below are T cell receptor beta chains from one sample, sequenced in a study of T cell responses to AZD1222 COVID-19 vaccine. The method was immunoSEQ multiplex PCR; TCRdb's version includes in-frame clones alone and lacks a portion of them. Of 80,000 to 90,000 clones listed, more than 90% are singletons. The input for sequencing was peripheral blood, taken on day 0 of AZD1222 vaccination. The origin of the receptors is an adult in good health. CDR3s include the opening cysteine and the closing phenylalanine or tryptophan. The order of the fields is clone size, J gene, V gene, D gene, CDR3 protein, CDR3 DNA. The D gene is left open where the match is weak. Clone size is given for some rows only: seen once, a few or many times, or a class if the clone is expanded.

size: .; J: TRBJ2-1; V: TRBV5-5; D: .; CDR3: CASSLYGGSSYNEQFF; DNA: TGTGCCAGCAGCTTGTACGGGGGTAGCTCCTACAATGAGCAGTTCTTC
size: .; J: TRBJ1-4; V: TRBV4-1; D: .; CDR3: CASSPREGRLFGKLFF; DNA: TGCGCCAGCAGCCCCCGAGAGGGACGGCTCTTTGGAAAACTGTTTTTT
size: once; J: TRBJ2-7; V: TRBV28; D: .; CDR3: CASRPSGSSYEQYF; DNA: TGTGCCAGCAGGCCCTCCGGGAGCTCCTACGAGCAGTACTTC
size: .; J: TRBJ2-5; V: TRBV28; D: .; CDR3: CASSSRVQETQYF; DNA: TGTGCCAGCAGTTCGAGAGTTCAAGAGACCCAGTACTTC
size: .; J: TRBJ1-1; V: TRBV5-3; D: .; CDR3: CARSSTRDPRRTEAFF; DNA: TGTGCCAGAAGTTCGACCCGGGACCCCCGGCGGACTGAAGCTTTCTTT
size: once; J: TRBJ2-7; V: TRBV3-1/TRBV3-2; D: .; CDR3: CASSPVRKTYEQYF; DNA: TGTGCCAGCAGCCCAGTGCGTAAGACCTACGAGCAGTACTTC
size: .; J: TRBJ1-1; V: TRBV30; D: TRBD1; CDR3: CAWRIRDREYGTEAFF; DNA: TGTGCCTGGAGAATCCGGGACAGGGAATACGGCACTGAAGCTTTCTTT
size: .; J: TRBJ2-7; V: TRBV30; D: TRBD1; CDR3: CAWNLDRSNYEQYF; DNA: TGTGCCTGGAACTTGGACAGGTCCAACTACGAGCAGTACTTC
size: .; J: TRBJ2-1; V: TRBV4-1; D: TRBD2; CDR3: CASSQEAGLSYNEQFF; DNA: TGCGCCAGCAGCCAGGAAGCGGGGTTATCCTACAATGAGCAGTTCTTC
size: .; J: TRBJ1-4; V: TRBV19; D: .; CDR3: CASIGKGKGTNEKLFF; DNA: TGTGCCAGTATAGGGAAGGGAAAGGGAACTAATGAAAAACTGTTTTTT
size: .; J: TRBJ1-2; V: TRBV15; D: .; CDR3: CATSKQGYGYTF; DNA: TGTGCCACCAGCAAACAGGGTTATGGCTACACCTTC
size: .; J: TRBJ2-5; V: TRBV7-9; D: .; CDR3: CASSLRQYQETQYF; DNA: TGTGCCAGCAGCTTGCGGCAGTACCAAGAGACCCAGTACTTC
size: .; J: TRBJ1-1; V: TRBV19; D: .; CDR3: CASKVQGRAEAFF; DNA: TGTGCCAGTAAAGTACAGGGAAGGGCTGAAGCTTTCTTT
size: .; J: TRBJ1-5; V: TRBV12-3/TRBV12-4; D: .; CDR3: CASSFGAQPQHF; DNA: TGTGCCAGCAGTTTCGGGGCTCAGCCCCAGCATTTT
size: .; J: TRBJ1-5; V: TRBV9; D: .; CDR3: CASSVAPNQPQHF; DNA: TGTGCCAGCAGCGTAGCCCCCAATCAGCCCCAGCATTTT
size: .; J: TRBJ1-1; V: TRBV28; D: .; CDR3: CASSPGGGRHTEAFF; DNA: TGTGCCAGCAGTCCCGGAGGGGGAAGGCACACTGAAGCTTTCTTT